These T cell receptor beta chains were read from a single sample in a study of ipilimumab plus nivolumab after autologous stem cell transplantation. TCRdb's copy holds only in-frame clones and misses some; the assay was immunoSEQ multiplex PCR. The sample lists around 84,000 clones, 83% occurring once. Sequences were derived from PBMCs, sampled in a trial of ipilimumab plus nivolumab as post-transplant consolidation. The receptors stem from a male donor with diffuse large B-cell lymphoma. Both conserved end residues are part of each CDR3. Each record gives: V gene, J gene, D gene, CDR3 protein. The D gene is left open where the match is weak.

v_call: TRBV9; j_call: TRBJ1-2; d_call: .; cdr3_aa: CASTTDSYGYTF
v_call: TRBV4-2; j_call: TRBJ1-2; d_call: .; cdr3_aa: CASSQVQPTNGYTF
v_call: TRBV28; j_call: TRBJ2-1; d_call: TRBD2; cdr3_aa: CASRLPGTSGYEQFF
v_call: TRBV5-1; j_call: TRBJ2-1; d_call: TRBD2; cdr3_aa: CASSPKTSGGLNEQFF
v_call: TRBV6-6; j_call: TRBJ2-5; d_call: .; cdr3_aa: CASSYNGGEDTQYF
v_call: TRBV7-3; j_call: TRBJ2-1; d_call: TRBD1; cdr3_aa: CASSLRTGNEQFF
v_call: TRBV9; j_call: TRBJ1-6; d_call: TRBD1; cdr3_aa: CASSANGQGNSPLHF
v_call: TRBV6-5; j_call: TRBJ1-3; d_call: .; cdr3_aa: CASSYGLTSGNTIYF
v_call: TRBV7-6; j_call: TRBJ1-4; d_call: TRBD1; cdr3_aa: CASSSTGRNEKLFF
v_call: TRBV6-5; j_call: TRBJ1-1; d_call: TRBD1; cdr3_aa: CASSSTGGRATEAFF
v_call: TRBV27; j_call: TRBJ1-6; d_call: .; cdr3_aa: CASSLTQGQTYNSPLHF
v_call: TRBV4-1; j_call: TRBJ1-2; d_call: .; cdr3_aa: CASSYSPFYGYTF
v_call: TRBV5-1; j_call: TRBJ2-3; d_call: .; cdr3_aa: CASSLGSSFPDTQYF
v_call: TRBV6-5; j_call: TRBJ1-3; d_call: .; cdr3_aa: CASTSWTRTIYF
v_call: TRBV6-1; j_call: TRBJ1-2; d_call: .; cdr3_aa: CASLRVRAGYGYTF
v_call: TRBV5-1; j_call: TRBJ1-1; d_call: .; cdr3_aa: CASTNYQWGTNTEAFF
v_call: TRBV19; j_call: TRBJ1-5; d_call: .; cdr3_aa: CASSMLGNSPNQPQHF
v_call: TRBV5-1; j_call: TRBJ1-4; d_call: TRBD1; cdr3_aa: CASSPRGPGQVNEKLFF
v_call: TRBV11-3; j_call: TRBJ2-1; d_call: .; cdr3_aa: CASSRDTTIYNEQFF
v_call: TRBV4-1; j_call: TRBJ1-6; d_call: TRBD1; cdr3_aa: CASSSDRDSPLHF
v_call: TRBV29-1; j_call: TRBJ2-2; d_call: .; cdr3_aa: CSVRVRGELFF
v_call: TRBV6-1; j_call: TRBJ2-5; d_call: TRBD2; cdr3_aa: CASSDEGLAGGTQYF
v_call: TRBV18; j_call: TRBJ1-1; d_call: .; cdr3_aa: CASSAVQGRSEAFF
v_call: TRBV5-1; j_call: TRBJ1-2; d_call: .; cdr3_aa: CASSFRDGNYGYTF